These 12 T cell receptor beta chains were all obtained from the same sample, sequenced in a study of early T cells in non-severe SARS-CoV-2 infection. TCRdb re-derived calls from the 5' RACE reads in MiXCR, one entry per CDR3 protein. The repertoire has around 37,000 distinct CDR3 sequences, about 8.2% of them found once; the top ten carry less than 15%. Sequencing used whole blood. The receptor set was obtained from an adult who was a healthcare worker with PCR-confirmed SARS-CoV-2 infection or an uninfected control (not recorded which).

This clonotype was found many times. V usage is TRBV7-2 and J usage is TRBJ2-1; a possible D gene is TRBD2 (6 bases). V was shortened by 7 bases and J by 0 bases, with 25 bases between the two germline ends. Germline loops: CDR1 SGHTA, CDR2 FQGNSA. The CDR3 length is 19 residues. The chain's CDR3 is CASIPRGRERLDSYNEQFF. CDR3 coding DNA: TGTGCCAGCATCCCTAGAGGACGGGAGCGACTAGACTCCTACAATGAGCAGTTCTTC.

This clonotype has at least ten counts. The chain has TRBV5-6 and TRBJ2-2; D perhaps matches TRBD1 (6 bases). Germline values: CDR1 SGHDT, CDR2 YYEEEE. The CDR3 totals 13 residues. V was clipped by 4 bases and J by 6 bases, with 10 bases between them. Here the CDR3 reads CASSQYRAGELFF. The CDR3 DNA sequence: TGTGCCAGCAGCCAATACAGGGCCGGGGAGCTGTTTTTT.

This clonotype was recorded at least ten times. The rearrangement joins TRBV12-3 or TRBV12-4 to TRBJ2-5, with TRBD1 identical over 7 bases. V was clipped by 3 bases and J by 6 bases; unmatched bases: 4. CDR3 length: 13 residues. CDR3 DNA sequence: TGTGCCAGCAGTTTGGGACAGATACAGACCCAGTACTTC. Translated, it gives CASSLGQIQTQYF.

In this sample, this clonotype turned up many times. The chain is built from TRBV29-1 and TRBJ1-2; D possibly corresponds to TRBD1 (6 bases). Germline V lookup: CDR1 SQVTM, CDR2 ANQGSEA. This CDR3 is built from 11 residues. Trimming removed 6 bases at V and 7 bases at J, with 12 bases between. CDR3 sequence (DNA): TGCAGCGTGTTAGCAGGGGTTGGCTACACCTTC. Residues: CSVLAGVGYTF.

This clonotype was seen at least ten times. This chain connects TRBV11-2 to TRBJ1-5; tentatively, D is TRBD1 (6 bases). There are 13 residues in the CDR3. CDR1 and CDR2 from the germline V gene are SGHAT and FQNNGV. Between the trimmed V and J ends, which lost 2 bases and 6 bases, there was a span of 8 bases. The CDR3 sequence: CASSLWGAQPQHF. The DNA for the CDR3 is TGTGCCAGCAGCTTATGGGGGGCTCAGCCCCAGCATTTT.

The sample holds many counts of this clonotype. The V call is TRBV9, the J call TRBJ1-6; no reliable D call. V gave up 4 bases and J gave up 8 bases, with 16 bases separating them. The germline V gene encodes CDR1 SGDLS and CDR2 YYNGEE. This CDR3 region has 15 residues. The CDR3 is CASSPWGSSDSPLHF. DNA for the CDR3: TGTGCCAGCAGCCCATGGGGTAGTTCCGATTCACCCCTCCACTTT.

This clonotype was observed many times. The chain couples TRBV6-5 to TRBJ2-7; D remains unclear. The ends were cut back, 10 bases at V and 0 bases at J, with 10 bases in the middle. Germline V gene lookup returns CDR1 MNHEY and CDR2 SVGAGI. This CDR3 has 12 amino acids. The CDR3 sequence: CATQRDSYEQYF. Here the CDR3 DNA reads TGTGCCACCCAAAGGGACTCCTACGAGCAGTACTTC.

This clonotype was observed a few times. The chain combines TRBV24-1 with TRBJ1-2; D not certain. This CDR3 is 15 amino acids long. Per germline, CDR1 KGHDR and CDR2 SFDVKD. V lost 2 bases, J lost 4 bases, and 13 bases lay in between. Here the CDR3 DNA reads TGTGCCACCAGTGATTCCACGGTATTCGTCTATGGCTACACCTTC. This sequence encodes CATSDSTVFVYGYTF.

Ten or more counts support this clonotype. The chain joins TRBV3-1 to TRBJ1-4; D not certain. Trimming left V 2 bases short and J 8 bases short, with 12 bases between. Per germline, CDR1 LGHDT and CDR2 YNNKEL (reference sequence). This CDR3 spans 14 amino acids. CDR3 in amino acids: CASSQLDGREKLFF. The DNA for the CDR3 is TGTGCCAGCAGCCAACTGGACGGGAGGGAAAAACTGTTTTTT. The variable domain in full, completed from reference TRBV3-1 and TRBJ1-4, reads DTAVSQTPKYLVTQMGNDKSIKCEQNLGHDTMYWYKQDSKKFLKIMFSYNNKELIINETVPNRFSPKSPDKAHLNLHINSLELGDSAVYFCASSQLDGREKLFFGSGTQLSVL.

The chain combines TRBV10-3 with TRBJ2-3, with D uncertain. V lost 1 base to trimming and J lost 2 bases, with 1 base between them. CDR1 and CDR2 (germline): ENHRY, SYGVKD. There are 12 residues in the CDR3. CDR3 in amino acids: CAISEFTDTQYF. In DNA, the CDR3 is TGTGCCATCAGTGAGTTCACAGATACGCAGTATTTT.

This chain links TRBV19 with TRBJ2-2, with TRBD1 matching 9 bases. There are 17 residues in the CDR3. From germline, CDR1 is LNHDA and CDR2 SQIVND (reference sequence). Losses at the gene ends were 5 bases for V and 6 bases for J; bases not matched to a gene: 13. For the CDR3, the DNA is TGTGCCAGTAGTCCGGGGGTCGGGACAGGGAATTCCGGGGAGCTGTTTTTT. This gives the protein CASSPGVGTGNSGELFF.

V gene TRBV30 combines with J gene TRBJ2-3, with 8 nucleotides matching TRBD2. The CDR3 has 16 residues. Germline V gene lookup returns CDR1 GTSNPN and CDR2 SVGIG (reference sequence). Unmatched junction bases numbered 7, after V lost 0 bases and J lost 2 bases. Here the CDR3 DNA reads TGTGCCTGGAGTGTACTGAATAGCGGGGACACAGATACGCAGTATTTT. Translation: CAWSVLNSGDTDTQYF.